These 20 T cell receptor beta chains were all obtained from the same sample, sequenced in a study of tumor-infiltrating lymphocytes in primary liver carcinoma. Blood RNA was derived from unsorted whole blood, and germline DNA was extracted too. TCR beta cDNA was prepared out of about 510 ng total RNA by means of a constant-region primer. Three nested multiplex PCR rounds of slightly modified ARM-PCR generated TCR beta libraries. The two initial PCR rounds, nine to eleven cycles each, used TRBV1-TRBV30 forward and C-beta reverse primers. TCRdb re-analysed the multiplex PCR reads in MiXCR, keeping a single row per CDR3 protein. The profile shows some 190,000 distinct CDR3 sequences, 50% to 75% of them singletons. The specimen was peripheral blood. These receptors were obtained from a man aged 40-55 years with primary liver carcinoma and hepatitis B virus infection.

The rearrangement joins TRBV29-1 to TRBJ1-1, with D tentatively TRBD1 (5 bases). CDR1 SQVTM and CDR2 ANQGSEA come from the germline V gene. The V gene lost 5 bases and the J gene lost 1 base, with 5 bases spanning the gap. This CDR3 has 11 amino acids. CDR3 region: CSVTGNTEAFF. The CDR3 coding sequence is TGCAGCGTTACAGGGAACACTGAAGCTTTCTTT.

Comments on this clonotype: A much larger clonotype is one base distant, so this may be a read error. The chain couples TRBV11-2 to TRBJ2-3, with a tentative D call TRBD2 (5 bases). The CDR3 covers 12 residues. The germline V gene encodes CDR1 SGHAT and CDR2 FQNNGV. The CDR3 nucleotides are TGTGCCAGCAGAGGCGCCGGGGATATGCAGTATTTT. Translation: CASRGAGDMQYF. Full variable domain (rest looked up from reference TRBV11-2 and TRBJ2-3): EAGVAQSPRYKIIEKRQSVAFWCNPISGHATLYWYQQILGQGPKLLIQFQNNGVVDDSQLPKDRFSAERLKGVDSTLKIQPAKLEDSAVYLCASRGAGDMQYFGPGTRLTVL.

Points on this clonotype: The CDR3 does not end in the conserved phenylalanine or tryptophan, so this is likely a read error. The chain uses TRBV29-1 and TRBJ2-7; D gene ambiguous. The CDR3 covers 15 residues. V was clipped by 6 bases and J by 4 bases, with 22 bases between them. CDR1 is SQVTM, CDR2 ANQGSEA, per germline. Here the CDR3 DNA reads TGCAGCGTAACAACACCCGAAGAGGTCCTATACGAGCAGTACTAC. This codes for CSVTTPEEVLYEQYY.

Regarding this clonotype: This may be a read error: a much more frequent sequence differs by one nucleotide. The chain employs TRBV11-1 and TRBJ2-3; the D is unclear. The CDR3 is made up of 14 amino acids. CDR1 is SGHAT and CDR2 is FQDESV in the germline V gene (reference sequence). Trimming left V 2 bases short and J 8 bases short, with 14 bases between. CDR3: CASSLSRAEGTQYF. The CDR3, as DNA: TGTGCCAGCAGCTTAAGTAGGGCGGAAGGTACGCAGTATTTT.

This clonotype was counted ten times or more. The genes are TRBV12-3 or TRBV12-4 and TRBJ2-3, with 12 bases fitting TRBD2. The ends lost 5 bases at V and 5 bases at J; junction bases unmatched: 5. This CDR3 has 15 residues. In nucleotides, the CDR3 is TGTGCCAGCAGTAAACTAGCGGGAGGAGAAGATACGCAGTATTTT. Residues: CASSKLAGGEDTQYF.

This clonotype appeared a few times. This chain connects TRBV7-9 to TRBJ2-3; 9 nucleotides agree with TRBD2. The CDR3 covers 15 residues. The germline CDR1 and CDR2 sequences are SEHNR and FQNEAQ (reference sequence). V dropped 5 bases and J dropped 1; count of bases not matched to a gene: 4. The CDR3 nucleotides are TGTGCCAGCAGCGGTAGCGGGAGTGGCACAGATACGCAGTATTTT. This codes for CASSGSGSGTDTQYF.

The gene calls are TRBV10-1 and TRBJ2-1; D ambiguous. V shed 1 base and J shed 9 bases, with 7 bases lying between them. Germline V gene lookup returns CDR1 WNHNN and CDR2 SYGVQD (reference sequence). The CDR3 is 12 residues long. The CDR3 DNA reads as TGCGCCAGCAGTGAGTACCTTGGTGAGCAGTTCTTC. Its translation is CASSEYLGEQFF.

This clonotype was seen many times. This sequence joins TRBV29-1 and TRBJ2-5, with D unresolved. There are 13 residues in the CDR3. Per the germline V gene, CDR1 is SQVTM and CDR2 is ANQGSEA. Trimming stripped 0 bases from V and 5 bases from J, with 10 bases between. CDR3 sequence: CSVEDGVGETQYF. The CDR3 DNA reads as TGCAGCGTTGAAGATGGGGTCGGGGAGACCCAGTACTTC.

This chain links TRBV11-2 with TRBJ2-1; TRBD2 aligns across 7 bases. The CDR3 loop spans 15 amino acids. Germline-derived CDR1 and CDR2 are SGHAT and FQNNGV. After removal of 1 base from V and 6 bases from J, the junction contained 6 bases not matched to a gene. As DNA, the CDR3 is TGTGCCAGCAGCTTAGGGGGGGGAGAGGTCAATGAGCAGTTCTTC. Its protein product is CASSLGGGEVNEQFF.

As for this clonotype: An end of the junction differs from the germline gene, which may be a read error. This chain joins TRBV14 and TRBJ2-2, with a weak D call TRBD1 (5 bases). The CDR3 contains 15 residues. The germline V gene has CDR1 SGHDN and CDR2 FVKESK. CDR3 in DNA: TGCGCCAGCAGCCTACGACAGATTCAAACCGGGGAGCTGTTTTTT. Its translation is CASSLRQIQTGELFF.

This sequence joins TRBV6-6 and TRBJ2-3; a possible D gene is TRBD2 (6 bases). CDR1 is MNHNY and CDR2 is SVGAGI in the germline V gene (reference sequence). This CDR3 region has 16 residues. The V end lost 7 bases, the J end lost 4 bases, and 21 bases lay between the germline ends. This CDR3 is CASTGDGSSYADTQYF. In DNA form, the CDR3 reads TGTGCCAGCACAGGAGACGGGAGTTCCTACGCAGATACGCAGTATTTT.

On this clonotype itself: The junction does not match germline at one end; this may be a read error. The V gene is TRBV11-2, the J gene TRBJ2-3; D perhaps matches TRBD1 (5 bases). This CDR3 is built from 15 residues. The germline gives CDR1 SGHAT, CDR2 FQNNGV. The DNA for the CDR3 is TGTGCCAGCAGCCCCATGGGGCGAGAGACAGATGCGCAGTATTTT. Its protein is CASSPMGRETDAQYF. Using reference TRBV11-2 and TRBJ2-3 for the parts outside the CDR3, the full variable domain is EAGVAQSPRYKIIEKRQSVAFWCNPISGHATLYWYQQILGQGPKLLIQFQNNGVVDDSQLPKDRFSAERLKGVDSTLKIQPAKLEDSAVYLCASSPMGRETDAQYFGPGTRLTVL.

A word on this clonotype: One junction end does not reproduce the germline sequence, and a read error may be involved. CDR3 sequence: CARSLWTSGNYEQLF. The CDR3, as DNA: TGTGCCAGGAGCTTATGGACTAGCGGGAACTATGAGCAGTTATTC. This rearrangement joins TRBV11-2 to TRBJ2-1; TRBD2 matches 12 bases. The CDR3 extends over 15 amino acids. CDR1 and CDR2 from the germline V gene are SGHAT and FQNNGV.

In its sample, this clonotype was seen many times. V gene TRBV5-6 combines with J gene TRBJ2-5, with 10 nucleotides matching TRBD2. The CDR3 is 16 residues long. Unmatched junction bases numbered 11, after V lost 5 bases and J lost 4 bases. Germline CDR1 and CDR2: SGHDT and YYEEEE. CDR3 amino acids: CASRVEASGSLETQYF. Here the CDR3 DNA reads TGTGCCAGCAGAGTTGAAGCTAGCGGGAGTTTAGAGACCCAGTACTTC.

The CDR3 region is CASSQAGGQETQYF. CDR3 DNA: TGTGCCAGCAGTCAGGCAGGGGGCCAAGAGACCCAGTACTTC. V and J are TRBV6-2 or TRBV6-3 and TRBJ2-5, with TRBD1 matching over 7 bases. This CDR3 comprises 14 residues. CDR1 is MNHEY and CDR2 is SVGEGT in the germline V gene. The junction had 4 bases not matched to a gene; V was cut back by 5 bases and J by 1 base.

Worth noting for this clonotype: A much larger clone lies a single base off, so this may be a read error. No conserved phenylalanine or tryptophan is present at the end of the CDR3, so a read error is the likely explanation. The V gene is TRBV11-2, the J gene TRBJ2-3; 13 bases fit TRBD2. The CDR3 runs 19 residues. The ends lost 0 bases at V and 4 bases at J; junction bases unmatched: 10. Germline V lookup: CDR1 SGHAT, CDR2 FQNNGV. CDR3 protein: CASSLEGWGLAGIPDTQYS. CDR3 DNA: TGTGCCAGCAGCTTAGAGGGATGGGGACTAGCGGGGATTCCAGATACGCAGTATTCT.

The J gene is TRBJ2-2, the V gene TRBV10-1; 7 bases agree with TRBD1. With V trimmed by 6 bases and J by 0 bases, 4 bases remained unmatched. There are 15 residues in the CDR3. CDR1 WNHNN and CDR2 SYGVQD come from the germline V gene (reference sequence). CDR3 amino acids: CASSAGTANTGELFF. Written as DNA, the CDR3 is TGCGCCAGCAGCGCCGGGACAGCGAACACCGGGGAGCTGTTTTTT.

The chain employs TRBV12-3 or TRBV12-4 and TRBJ2-7; the D call may be TRBD1 or TRBD2 (5 bases each). The CDR3 totals 13 residues. Trimming shortened V by 8 bases and J by 7 bases, and 18 bases separated the two germline ends. CDR3 region: CASLHGTPGEQYF. The CDR3 DNA sequence: TGTGCCAGCCTTCATGGGACCCCTGGAGAGCAGTACTTC.

The chain recombines TRBV5-1 with TRBJ2-3; D remains ambiguous. The length of the CDR3 is 14 residues. Germline CDR1 is SGHRS and CDR2 is YFSETQ. Trimming took 0 bases from V and 5 from J, leaving 10 bases between them. Here the CDR3 DNA reads TGCGCCAGCAGCTTGGCGCAGTCGGGAGATACGCAGTATTTT. Translated, it gives CASSLAQSGDTQYF.

The CDR3 nucleotides read TGTAGCAGCAGCCCAACTAGCGGGATCTCCTACGAGCAGTACTTC. Its translation is CSSSPTSGISYEQYF. The rearrangement uses TRBV11-2 and TRBJ2-7; TRBD2 agrees at 10 bases. CDR1 SGHAT and CDR2 FQNNGV come from the germline V gene. The CDR3 has 15 residues.